This T cell receptor beta chain was recovered during a study of blood T cell repertoires in COVID-19. Study summary: The cDNA or gDNA used as material had been derived from T cells, B-cell-depleted T cells, or PBMCs.

Germline CDR1 reads SGHRS; CDR2 reads YFSETQ. The length of the CDR3 is 13 residues. Germline trimming cut 4 bases from V and 2 bases from J; bases unmatched to any gene: 3. Generated by immunoSEQ multiplex PCR, the TCRdb table keeps only in-frame clones and is missing some. The sample holds about 170,000 clones, approximately 83% seen once. The rearrangement uses TRBV5-1 and TRBJ2-7; 7 nucleotides agree with TRBD1. The source of this sequence is an older woman with acute or convalescent COVID-19. Material: peripheral blood. CDR3 nucleotide sequence: TGCGCCAGCAGCCCAGACAGGGCCTACGAGCAGTACTTC. Amino acids: CASSPDRAYEQYF.